This is a list of T cell receptor beta chains from one sample in a study of a mutant IDH1 vaccine in newly diagnosed glioma. The assay was immunoSEQ multiplex PCR, and TCRdb's table has in-frame clones only and misses some. The sample gives tens of thousands of clones, over 75% of which show up once; around 1.5% is in the top ten. These receptors are not linked to any known antigen. The sequencing used PBMCs, collected from a glioma patient whose treatment included an IDH1 peptide vaccine. Source of these receptors: a middle-aged man with glioma. Both conserved end residues are part of each CDR3. Each record gives: V gene, D gene, clone size, J gene, CDR3 protein, CDR3 DNA. D genes are given only for firm matches. Clone size appears in some rows only: once, few, many, or a class for an expanded clone.

v_gene: TRBV6-6; d_gene: TRBD1; abundance: NA; j_gene: TRBJ1-5; CDR3aa: CASSDRGGPNQPQHF; CDR3nt: TGTGCCAGCAGCGACAGGGGGGGTCCCAATCAGCCCCAGCATTTT
v_gene: TRBV12-2; d_gene: NA; abundance: NA; j_gene: TRBJ1-2; CDR3aa: CASRDRGTHGYTF; CDR3nt: TGTGCAAGTCGGGACAGGGGAACACATGGCTACACCTTC
v_gene: TRBV11-2; d_gene: TRBD1; abundance: NA; j_gene: TRBJ1-4; CDR3aa: CASSSRTGGGEKLFF; CDR3nt: TGTGCCAGCAGCTCCAGGACAGGGGGCGGGGAAAAACTGTTTTTT
v_gene: TRBV5-1; d_gene: NA; abundance: NA; j_gene: TRBJ1-5; CDR3aa: CASSLGGSSQVNQPQHF; CDR3nt: TGCGCCAGCAGCTTGGGTGGGTCGTCGCAGGTCAATCAGCCCCAGCATTTT
v_gene: TRBV11-2; d_gene: TRBD2; abundance: NA; j_gene: TRBJ2-2; CDR3aa: CASSLWASGGPNTGELFF; CDR3nt: TGTGCCAGCAGCTTATGGGCCAGCGGGGGCCCAAACACCGGGGAGCTGTTTTTT
v_gene: TRBV27; d_gene: NA; abundance: once; j_gene: TRBJ1-6; CDR3aa: CASSLRVQNNSPLHF; CDR3nt: TGTGCCAGCAGTTTAAGGGTACAGAATAATTCACCCCTCCACTTT
v_gene: TRBV19; d_gene: TRBD1; abundance: NA; j_gene: TRBJ1-2; CDR3aa: CASSTKTGVGYGYTF; CDR3nt: TGTGCCAGTAGTACAAAGACAGGGGTCGGCTATGGCTACACCTTC
v_gene: TRBV5-1; d_gene: NA; abundance: NA; j_gene: TRBJ1-1; CDR3aa: CASSSRPTGSNTEAFF; CDR3nt: TGCGCCAGCAGCTCGCGGCCGACAGGATCGAACACTGAAGCTTTCTTT
v_gene: TRBV2; d_gene: TRBD1; abundance: NA; j_gene: TRBJ1-1; CDR3aa: CASSPPTVQGAEAFF; CDR3nt: TGTGCCAGCAGTCCCCCTACGGTGCAGGGGGCAGAAGCTTTCTTT
v_gene: TRBV4-3; d_gene: TRBD2; abundance: NA; j_gene: TRBJ2-4; CDR3aa: CASSQDPPGLAVAKNIQYF; CDR3nt: TGCGCCAGCAGCCAAGATCCCCCGGGACTAGCGGTAGCCAAAAACATTCAGTACTTC
v_gene: TRBV5-6; d_gene: TRBD1; abundance: NA; j_gene: TRBJ1-1; CDR3aa: CASSGQTGTGEAFF; CDR3nt: TGTGCCAGCAGCGGCCAGACCGGGACAGGTGAAGCTTTCTTT
v_gene: TRBV27; d_gene: TRBD2; abundance: NA; j_gene: TRBJ2-7; CDR3aa: CASSLTASSGRGDYEQYF; CDR3nt: TGTGCCAGCAGTTTAACGGCCTCTAGCGGGAGGGGGGACTACGAGCAGTACTTC
v_gene: TRBV2; d_gene: NA; abundance: NA; j_gene: TRBJ1-1; CDR3aa: CASEYNTEAFF; CDR3nt: TGTGCCAGCGAGTACAACACTGAAGCTTTCTTT
v_gene: TRBV5-1; d_gene: TRBD1; abundance: NA; j_gene: TRBJ2-2; CDR3aa: CASSLEGQGVKNTGELFF; CDR3nt: TGCGCCAGCAGCTTGGAGGGACAGGGGGTTAAGAACACCGGGGAGCTGTTTTTT
v_gene: TRBV7-2; d_gene: NA; abundance: NA; j_gene: TRBJ2-2; CDR3aa: CASSLVRVAAGELFF; CDR3nt: TGTGCCAGCAGCTTAGTACGAGTGGCGGCTGGGGAGCTGTTTTTT
v_gene: TRBV5-8; d_gene: NA; abundance: NA; j_gene: TRBJ2-1; CDR3aa: CASSVLRGANEQFF; CDR3nt: TGTGCCAGCAGCGTCCTCAGGGGGGCAAATGAGCAGTTCTTC
v_gene: TRBV7-9; d_gene: NA; abundance: NA; j_gene: TRBJ2-2; CDR3aa: CASSFLNTGELFF; CDR3nt: TGTGCCAGCAGCTTCCTGAACACCGGGGAGCTGTTTTTT
v_gene: TRBV18; d_gene: TRBD1; abundance: NA; j_gene: TRBJ1-2; CDR3aa: CASSPGQTSNGYTF; CDR3nt: TGTGCCAGCTCACCGGGACAGACCTCCAATGGCTACACCTTC
v_gene: TRBV6-1; d_gene: TRBD2; abundance: NA; j_gene: TRBJ2-1; CDR3aa: CASRVSGSGNEQFF; CDR3nt: TGTGCCAGCAGGGTTAGCGGGAGTGGCAATGAGCAGTTCTTC
v_gene: TRBV5-8; d_gene: TRBD1; abundance: once; j_gene: TRBJ1-3; CDR3aa: CASTAPDRGPGNTIYF; CDR3nt: TGTGCCAGCACAGCCCCAGACAGGGGCCCTGGAAACACCATATATTTT
v_gene: TRBV19; d_gene: TRBD1; abundance: NA; j_gene: TRBJ2-5; CDR3aa: CASRAGTGSGTQYF; CDR3nt: TGTGCCAGTAGGGCCGGGACAGGGTCAGGGACCCAGTACTTC
v_gene: TRBV11-1; d_gene: NA; abundance: NA; j_gene: TRBJ1-1; CDR3aa: CASSSSGLLMNTEAFF; CDR3nt: TGTGCCAGCAGCTCCTCAGGCCTACTCATGAACACTGAAGCTTTCTTT
v_gene: TRBV21-1; d_gene: NA; abundance: NA; j_gene: TRBJ2-7; CDR3aa: CASSKRRRVQYF; CDR3nt: TGTGCCAGCAGCAAACGTCGAAGGGTGCAGTACTTC
v_gene: TRBV5-4; d_gene: NA; abundance: NA; j_gene: TRBJ1-2; CDR3aa: CASSLVAVGGYTF; CDR3nt: TGTGCCAGCAGCTTGGTGGCAGTGGGTGGCTACACCTTC
v_gene: TRBV28; d_gene: NA; abundance: NA; j_gene: TRBJ2-6; CDR3aa: CASSSTGLAGGANVLTF; CDR3nt: TGTGCCAGCAGTTCCACAGGGTTGGCTGGTGGGGCCAACGTCCTGACTTTC
v_gene: TRBV28; d_gene: NA; abundance: once; j_gene: TRBJ1-1; CDR3aa: CASSLGTPRNTEAFF; CDR3nt: TGTGCCAGCAGCTTAGGGACACCCCGGAACACTGAAGCTTTCTTT
v_gene: TRBV10-3; d_gene: NA; abundance: NA; j_gene: TRBJ2-7; CDR3aa: CAISDQTYEQYF; CDR3nt: TGTGCCATCAGTGACCAAACCTACGAGCAGTACTTC
v_gene: TRBV14; d_gene: NA; abundance: NA; j_gene: TRBJ2-2; CDR3aa: CASSLWNTGELFF; CDR3nt: TGTGCCAGCAGCCTCTGGAACACCGGGGAGCTGTTTTTT
v_gene: TRBV18; d_gene: TRBD1; abundance: NA; j_gene: TRBJ2-5; CDR3aa: CASSLSVKGAGTEETQYF; CDR3nt: TGTGCCAGCTCACTAAGTGTAAAGGGGGCTGGTACCGAAGAGACCCAGTACTTC
v_gene: TRBV7-9; d_gene: NA; abundance: NA; j_gene: TRBJ2-3; CDR3aa: CASSSRGGSTDTQYF; CDR3nt: TGTGCCAGCAGCTCCAGGGGAGGGAGCACAGATACGCAGTATTTT
v_gene: TRBV28; d_gene: NA; abundance: NA; j_gene: TRBJ1-2; CDR3aa: CASSLAGPGSGYTF; CDR3nt: TGTGCCAGCAGTTTAGCGGGACCGGGATCTGGCTACACCTTC
v_gene: TRBV6-5; d_gene: TRBD1; abundance: NA; j_gene: TRBJ1-2; CDR3aa: CASSRTGGSYGYTF; CDR3nt: TGTGCCAGCAGTCGGACAGGGGGAAGCTATGGCTACACCTTC
v_gene: TRBV9; d_gene: NA; abundance: NA; j_gene: TRBJ2-7; CDR3aa: CASSVGGASSYEQYF; CDR3nt: TGTGCCAGCAGCGTAGGCGGGGCGTCCTCCTACGAGCAGTACTTC
v_gene: TRBV5-1; d_gene: TRBD2; abundance: NA; j_gene: TRBJ2-5; CDR3aa: CASSPKGLAGAGETQYF; CDR3nt: TGCGCCAGCAGCCCGAAGGGACTAGCGGGGGCCGGGGAGACCCAGTACTTC
v_gene: TRBV9; d_gene: NA; abundance: NA; j_gene: TRBJ1-5; CDR3aa: CASSPGSRLGSNQPQHF; CDR3nt: TGTGCCAGCAGCCCAGGGAGCCGGCTAGGAAGCAATCAGCCCCAGCATTTT
v_gene: TRBV29-1; d_gene: NA; abundance: NA; j_gene: TRBJ2-1; CDR3aa: CSVEGAGVVYNEQFF; CDR3nt: TGCAGCGTTGAGGGGGCGGGAGTAGTATACAATGAGCAGTTCTTC
v_gene: TRBV6-6; d_gene: NA; abundance: NA; j_gene: TRBJ1-1; CDR3aa: CASSYSPRTEAFF; CDR3nt: TGTGCCAGCAGTTACTCACCACGGACTGAAGCTTTCTTT
v_gene: TRBV30; d_gene: NA; abundance: NA; j_gene: TRBJ2-3; CDR3aa: CASARDRQPGTQYF; CDR3nt: TGTGCCTCTGCCCGGGACCGCCAACCGGGCACGCAGTATTTT
v_gene: TRBV5-6; d_gene: NA; abundance: NA; j_gene: TRBJ2-2; CDR3aa: CASSLIVATAGVTGELFF; CDR3nt: TGTGCCAGCAGCTTGATCGTGGCGACGGCGGGTGTGACCGGGGAGCTGTTTTTT
v_gene: TRBV15; d_gene: NA; abundance: NA; j_gene: TRBJ2-2; CDR3aa: CATSRTASNTGELFF; CDR3nt: TGTGCCACCAGCAGGACAGCCTCGAACACCGGGGAGCTGTTTTTT
v_gene: TRBV6-4; d_gene: TRBD1; abundance: NA; j_gene: TRBJ2-1; CDR3aa: CASSDSRTGDYNEQFF; CDR3nt: TGTGCCAGCAGTGACTCACGGACAGGGGACTACAATGAGCAGTTCTTC
v_gene: TRBV7-9; d_gene: TRBD1; abundance: once; j_gene: TRBJ2-1; CDR3aa: CASSPSEGQGLDEQFF; CDR3nt: TGTGCCAGCAGCCCTAGCGAGGGACAGGGGTTGGATGAGCAGTTCTTC